These T cell receptor beta chains were read from a single sample in a study of T cell repertoires in cytomegalovirus infection. Their antigens remain unidentified. A single record per CDR3 protein comes from TCRdb applying MiXCR to the reads. The data hold about 900,000 distinct CDR3 sequences, with roughly 31% observed a single time. Source: cultured CD8+ T cells from PBMCs, taken from culture after CMV antigen stimulation. Source of these receptors: a human donor in good health (CMV status not recorded). Some clones in this sample may be carry-over from other donors' samples. The CDR3 runs from the conserved cysteine through the conserved F or W. D genes are given only for firm matches.

j_gene	len	d_gene	v_gene	CDR3aa
TRBJ2-1	15	-	TRBV27	CASSLDSPGYNEQFF
TRBJ1-5	15	-	TRBV6-1	CASSELGDGNQPQHF
TRBJ1-6	15	-	TRBV20-1	CSARDQRFRKSPLHF
TRBJ2-7	13	-	TRBV12-3/TRBV12-4	CASSIRNYEEQYF
TRBJ2-3	14	-	TRBV19	CASSSDGPLDTQYF
TRBJ1-4	13	-	TRBV12-3/TRBV12-4	CASSLVPREKLFF
TRBJ2-1	15	TRBD2	TRBV4-1	CASSHPGLAGGEQFF
TRBJ1-5	14	TRBD1	TRBV6-1	CASSDDRGRQPQHF
TRBJ2-7	16	TRBD2	TRBV7-6	CASSKEGLAGGYEQYF
TRBJ2-3	16	TRBD2	TRBV9	CASSVVPSGRTDTQYF
TRBJ2-1	12	-	TRBV7-6	CASTLGRNEQFF
TRBJ1-2	13	-	TRBV14	CASSQAGLYGYTF
TRBJ2-5	16	TRBD1	TRBV6-5	CASSYSLGQGTETQYF
TRBJ2-2	13	-	TRBV20-1	CSATGTTGGELFF
TRBJ1-6	18	-	TRBV15	CATSVVPTGVSYNSPLHF
TRBJ1-5	13	-	TRBV5-6	CASSPSFGQPQHF
TRBJ1-1	15	-	TRBV28	CASRGEKGCESEAFF
TRBJ2-3	14	-	TRBV7-6	CASSLTGETDTQYF
TRBJ2-6	16	-	TRBV10-1	CASSAAGGSGANVLTF
TRBJ1-6	14	TRBD1	TRBV27	CASTFGTGNSPLHF
TRBJ2-3	17	-	TRBV4-3	CASSQDLPGASTDTQYF
TRBJ2-1	15	TRBD2	TRBV19	CASSIGRGGSNEQFF
TRBJ1-5	13	-	TRBV4-3	CASSQDGAQPQHF
TRBJ1-1	12	-	TRBV6-5	CASSYSASEAFF
TRBJ2-6	19	-	TRBV7-9	CASSPTGEERPSGANVLTF
TRBJ1-1	14	-	TRBV2	CASSEFGGNTEAFF
TRBJ2-7	13	-	TRBV29-1	CSVTQPNSYEQYF
TRBJ2-1	16	TRBD2	TRBV19	CASSPSGGPFLDEQSF
TRBJ2-3	16	TRBD1	TRBV6-1	CASSVNRGLPTDTQYF
TRBJ2-7	14	TRBD2	TRBV7-2	CASSSLAGEVEQYF
TRBJ2-1	17	-	TRBV4-1	CVSSQDIILSQGNEQFF
TRBJ1-1	13	-	TRBV6-1	CASGSKDFTEAFF
TRBJ1-2	20	-	TRBV6-1	CASSEAWGLRPRATNYGYTF
TRBJ2-3	13	-	TRBV14	CASSQKGQELQYF
TRBJ2-1	14	TRBD2	TRBV12-3/TRBV12-4	CASSQMGGADEQFF
TRBJ2-1	14	TRBD2	TRBV6-5	CASSYPGGAGVQFF
TRBJ2-1	15	TRBD2	TRBV7-3	CASSKAGGPYNEQFF
TRBJ1-1	13	-	TRBV19	CASSVTVNTEAFF
TRBJ1-1	16	-	TRBV19	CASSIGTQGWRTEAFF
TRBJ2-2	14	-	TRBV24-1	CATSDSRDTGELFF
TRBJ2-1	16	TRBD1	TRBV6-5	CANSYSRQGIHNEQFF
TRBJ1-2	15	TRBD1	TRBV4-3	CASTPGTGGNYGYTF
TRBJ2-5	15	-	TRBV6-6	CASSYAERAQETQYF
TRBJ1-2	21	TRBD1	TRBV7-9	CASSSPIGPGQGIWGVYGYTF
TRBJ2-7	14	-	TRBV10-3	CAISAPPGDNEQYF
TRBJ1-6	15	-	TRBV7-2	CASSELNTQRLALHF
TRBJ2-1	17	-	TRBV6-8	CASSQTLLEGPYNEQFF
TRBJ1-5	14	TRBD1	TRBV7-9	CASSGGQGIQPQHF
TRBJ2-2	16	-	TRBV7-2	CASSFRRALDTGELFF
TRBJ2-1	17	-	TRBV19	CASSMGPGPRSYNEQFF